This T cell receptor beta chain derives from a study of blood T cell repertoires in COVID-19. At the level of the study: COVID-19 samples, acute and convalescent, were from the United States, Italy and Spain.

As handled by the study authors: Amplifying reference gene primers gave estimates of nucleated cell counts. Assay: immunoSEQ multiplex PCR; the TCRdb copy retains only in-frame clones and omits some. That table furnishes V, J and clone size, whereas the DNA furnished D and trimming. Among approximately 180,000 clones listed, about 90% were seen once. CDR1 and CDR2 from the germline V gene are SEHNR and FQNEAQ (reference sequence). V was pared by 4 bases and J by 6 bases, with 14 bases of the junction left unmatched. CDR3 length equals 16 residues. Sequencing was performed on peripheral blood. The rearrangement joins TRBV7-9 to TRBJ1-2; TRBD1 aligns across 7 bases. The TCR originated in a man aged 60 to 75 with active or convalescent COVID-19. DNA for the CDR3: TGTGCCAGCAGCTCGCGTTTACCGTACAGGGGCAATGGCTACACCTTC. It codes for CASSSRLPYRGNGYTF.